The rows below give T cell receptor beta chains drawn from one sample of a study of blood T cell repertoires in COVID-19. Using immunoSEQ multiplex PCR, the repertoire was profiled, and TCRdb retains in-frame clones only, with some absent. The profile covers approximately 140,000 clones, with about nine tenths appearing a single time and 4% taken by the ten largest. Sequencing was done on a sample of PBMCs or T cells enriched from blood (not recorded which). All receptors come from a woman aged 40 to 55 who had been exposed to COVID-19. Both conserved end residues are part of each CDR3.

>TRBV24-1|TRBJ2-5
CATSDSFGTGQETQYF
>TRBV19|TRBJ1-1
CASSIEIPGTEAFF
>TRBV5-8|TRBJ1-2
CASSFYRSIDGYTF
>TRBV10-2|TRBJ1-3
CASPSPGNTIYF
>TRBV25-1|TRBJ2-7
CASSRMGGSSYEQYF
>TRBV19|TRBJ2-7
CASSAGVYSYEQYF
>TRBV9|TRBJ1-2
CASSGGFPRGYTF
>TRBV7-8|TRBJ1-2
CASSLTDYGYTF
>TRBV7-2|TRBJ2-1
CASSSTGERYNEQFF
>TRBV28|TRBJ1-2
CASSISTDYGYTF
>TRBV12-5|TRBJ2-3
CASGLAINSGEGTDTQYF
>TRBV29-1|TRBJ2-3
CSVEAGVGTDTQYF
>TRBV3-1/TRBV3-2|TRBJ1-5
CASSLRGGDGQPQHF
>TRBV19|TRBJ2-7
CASSMGQGVMEQYF
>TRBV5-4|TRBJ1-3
CASSPDPGSGNTIYF
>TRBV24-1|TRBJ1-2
CATSAPGHGYTF
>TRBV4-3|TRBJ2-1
CASSQERLAEFYNEQFF
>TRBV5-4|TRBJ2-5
CASSFSLLGGAQETQYF
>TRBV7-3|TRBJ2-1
CASSLISGGADNEQFF
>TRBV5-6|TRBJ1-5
CASSFGRVGNQPQHF
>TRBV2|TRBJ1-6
CASSLSGGGRDSPLHF
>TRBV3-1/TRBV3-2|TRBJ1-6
CASSRDRSYNSPLHF
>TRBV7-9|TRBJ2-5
CASSSGTSTQETQYF
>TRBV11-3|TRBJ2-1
CASSGYRNEQFF
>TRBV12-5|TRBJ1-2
CASGLDRAPTTF
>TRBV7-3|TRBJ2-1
CASSSTGTSGGRQFF
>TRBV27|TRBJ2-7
CASSSLRNYEQYF
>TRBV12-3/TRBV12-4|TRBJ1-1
CASSLLGAEAFF
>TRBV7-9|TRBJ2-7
CASSFRQKQGRKDEQYF
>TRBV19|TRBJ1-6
CASSVDRGPSPLHF
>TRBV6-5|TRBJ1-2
CASRSQGANYGYTF
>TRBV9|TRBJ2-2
CASRPTSGGPTGELFF
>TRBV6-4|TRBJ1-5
CASSERVDQPQHF